The 18 T cell receptor beta chains given below trace back to one sample, sequenced in a study of PD-1 blockade in classical Hodgkin lymphoma. Patients all relapsed after autologous stem cell transplantation, and there was variation in brentuximab vedotin exposure. Only in-frame clones appear in the TCRdb table, and some are missing; sequencing was by immunoSEQ multiplex PCR. The sample contains fewer than 90,000 clones, 89% of which appear only once. The material was peripheral blood mononuclear cells (PBMCs), obtained at baseline. The origin of the receptors is a human donor with classical Hodgkin lymphoma.

This clone was observed a few times. The gene calls are TRBV9 and TRBJ2-7; D unresolved. This CDR3 spans 12 amino acids. Trimming took 3 bases from V and 4 from J, leaving 8 bases between them. The germline V gene encodes CDR1 SGDLS and CDR2 YYNGEE. This CDR3 reads CASSGNGYEQYF. The CDR3 region has the DNA TGTGCCAGCAGCGGGAACGGGTACGAGCAGTACTTC.

V usage is TRBV19 and J usage is TRBJ2-1; 7 bases align to TRBD1. Trimming cost V 1 base and J 6 bases; bases outside gene matches: 6. The CDR3 extends over 15 amino acids. Germline V gene data show CDR1 as LNHDA and CDR2 as SQIVND (reference sequence). Written as DNA, the CDR3 is TGTGCCAGTAGTATAGGACAGGGATGGACCAATGAGCAGTTCTTC. Its protein product is CASSIGQGWTNEQFF.

This sequence joins TRBV6-1 and TRBJ2-1; D may be TRBD2 (6 bases). Germline CDR1 and CDR2: MNHNS and SASEGT. The CDR3 is made up of 14 amino acids. V was pared by 3 bases and J by 8 bases, with 14 bases between. The CDR3 DNA sequence: TGTGCCAGCAGTGAGCCCGGGGGAGGTCATGAGCAGTTCTTC. Residues: CASSEPGGGHEQFF.

CDR3 bases: TGTGCCAGCAGCGCCCTCGCCACGAACACCGGGGAGCTGTTTTTT. This encodes CASSALATNTGELFF. This sequence joins TRBV7-2 and TRBJ2-2; no clear D. V was shortened by 5 bases and J by 0 bases, with 10 bases between the two germline ends. The germline CDR1 and CDR2 sequences are SGHTA and FQGNSA. The CDR3 consists of 15 residues. The whole variable domain, filled in from reference TRBV7-2 and TRBJ2-2, reads GAGVSQSPSNKVTEKGKDVELRCDPISGHTALYWYRQSLGQGLEFLIYFQGNSAPDKSGLPSDRFSAERTGGSVSTLTIQRTQQEDSAVYLCASSALATNTGELFFGEGSRLTVL.

This chain joins TRBV5-1 and TRBJ1-3; D gene ambiguous. The CDR3 is made up of 13 amino acids. The V gene's germline CDR1 is SGHRS and CDR2 YFSETQ. The V and J ends lost 0 bases and 2 bases respectively, with 3 bases between them. In DNA form, the CDR3 reads TGCGCCAGCAGCTTGGGAACTGGAAACACCATATATTTT. Protein: CASSLGTGNTIYF.

This rearrangement joins TRBV30 to TRBJ2-1, with 7 bases matching TRBD1. CDR1 and CDR2 (germline): GTSNPN, SVGIG (reference sequence). J was trimmed by 6 bases and V by 2 bases; bases with no gene match: 4. This CDR3 contains 13 residues. The CDR3 is CAWSYGTVNEQFF. CDR3 coding DNA: TGTGCCTGGAGTTACGGGACAGTCAATGAGCAGTTCTTC.

V gene TRBV4-1 combines with J gene TRBJ2-7; possible D gene TRBD1, 6 bases. V was trimmed by 1 base and J by 7 bases, leaving 17 bases between them. This CDR3 comprises 15 residues. The germline CDR1 and CDR2 sequences are MGHRA and YSYEKL. The DNA of the CDR3 is TGCGCCAGCAGCCAAGCAGTAAGGGGGACGGGAGAGCAGTACTTC. Amino acids: CASSQAVRGTGEQYF.

The rearrangement uses TRBV4-2 and TRBJ2-7, with TRBD2 as a possible D gene (5 bases). Germline V CDR1 and CDR2: LGHNA, YNFKEQ. With 4 bases removed from V and 6 bases from J, the gap between germline ends came to 13 bases. CDR3 length: 13 amino acids. CDR3 amino acids: CASSPSSLGEQYF. CDR3 in DNA: TGTGCCAGCAGCCCTAGCTCCCTGGGCGAGCAGTACTTC.

This clone was seen just once. The chain uses TRBV6-1 and TRBJ1-2; D is perhaps TRBD1 (6 bases). Germline V CDR1 and CDR2: MNHNS, SASEGT. The V and J ends lost 0 bases and 0 bases respectively, with 11 bases between them. The CDR3 length is 16 residues. CDR3 in amino acids: CASSEALRGANYGYTF. CDR3 DNA: TGTGCCAGCAGTGAAGCGCTCAGGGGCGCTAACTATGGCTACACCTTC.

J is TRBJ1-5 and V is TRBV11-2; TRBD1 aligns across 7 bases. The CDR3 length is 15 residues. The V gene end was trimmed by 5 bases and the J gene end by 5 bases; junction bases not matched to a gene: 9. Per germline, CDR1 SGHAT and CDR2 FQNNGV. CDR3 loop: CASSTHRGRDQPQHF. The CDR3 nucleotides read TGTGCCAGCAGCACCCACAGGGGTCGCGATCAGCCCCAGCATTTT.

The chain carries TRBV27 and TRBJ1-2, with 9 bases that match TRBD1. V was pared by 5 bases and J by 6 bases, with 10 bases of the junction left unmatched. This CDR3 has 15 amino acids. The germline V gene has CDR1 MNHEY and CDR2 SMNVEV (reference sequence). CDR3 region: CASSPRDREFDGYTF. The CDR3 DNA reads TGTGCCAGCAGTCCCCGGGACAGGGAATTCGATGGCTACACCTTC.

Concerning this clone itself: The sample holds other DNA sequences that translate to the same CDR3. J is TRBJ2-7 and V is TRBV7-2; D is unresolved. V was cut by 4 bases and J by 1 base, with 8 bases left in between. The CDR3 spans 13 residues. Germline CDR1 is SGHTA and CDR2 is FQGNSA. The CDR3 region is CASSSGPSYEQYF. DNA for the CDR3: TGTGCCAGCAGCTCTGGACCGTCCTACGAGCAGTACTTC.

This clone was counted once. The rearrangement uses TRBV5-4 and TRBJ2-3; 7 bases are shared with TRBD1. The CDR3 spans 14 residues. Germline V gene data show CDR1 as SGHNT and CDR2 as YYREEE (reference sequence). The junction had 6 bases not matched to a gene; V was cut back by 4 bases and J by 4 bases. CDR3 sequence reads: CASSAQGEPDTQYF. CDR3 coding DNA: TGTGCCAGCAGCGCCCAGGGGGAGCCAGATACGCAGTATTTT. Based on the CDR3 plus reference TRBV5-4 and TRBJ2-3, the full variable domain is ETGVTQSPTHLIKTRGQQVTLRCSSQSGHNTVSWYQQALGQGPQFIFQYYREEENGRGNFPPRFSGLQFPNYSSELNVNALELDDSALYLCASSAQGEPDTQYFGPGTRLTVL.

The chain joins TRBV6-5 to TRBJ2-7; D uncertain. CDR3 length: 12 residues. V dropped 8 bases and J dropped 4 bases, with 12 bases sitting between them. From germline, CDR1 is MNHEY and CDR2 SVGAGI. CDR3 sequence: CASSPGPYEQYF. For the CDR3, the DNA is TGTGCCAGCTCTCCAGGACCGTACGAGCAGTACTTC.

The rearrangement links TRBV5-1 to TRBJ2-1, with 8 bases that match TRBD1. The V segment lost 0 bases and the J segment 4 bases; nucleotides outside the gene matches: 3. Germline lookup yields CDR1 SGHRS and CDR2 YFSETQ. CDR3 length: 15 residues. In DNA form, the CDR3 reads TGCGCCAGCAGCTTGGGACAGGGGAAATACAATGAGCAGTTCTTC. This sequence encodes CASSLGQGKYNEQFF.

The rearrangement links TRBV4-2 to TRBJ2-7; D unresolved. CDR3 length equals 14 residues. From germline, CDR1 is LGHNA and CDR2 YNFKEQ. Trimming removed 0 bases from V and 1 base from J, with 7 bases in between. The CDR3 sequence is CASSQERKSYEQYF. DNA for the CDR3: TGTGCCAGCAGCCAAGAGAGAAAATCCTACGAGCAGTACTTC.

The chain uses TRBV4-3 and TRBJ1-4; a weak D match, TRBD1 (5 bases). Germline V CDR1 and CDR2: LGHNA, YSLEER. V lost 1 base and J lost 0, with 9 bases in between. There are 16 residues in the CDR3. Here the CDR3 DNA reads TGCGCCAGCAGCCAAGGACAGTATGCAACTAATGAAAAACTGTTTTTT. Protein: CASSQGQYATNEKLFF.

The V and J genes are TRBV14 and TRBJ1-4; D is unresolved. CDR1 is SGHDN and CDR2 is FVKESK in the germline V gene. The CDR3 covers 11 residues. V was shortened by 3 bases and J by 7 bases, with 3 bases between the two germline ends. The CDR3 protein is CASSHAEKLFF. The CDR3 region has the DNA TGTGCCAGCAGCCATGCTGAAAAACTGTTTTTT. The entire variable domain, with the rest obtained from reference TRBV14 and TRBJ1-4, is as follows: EAGVTQFPSHSVIEKGQTVTLRCDPISGHDNLYWYRRVMGKEIKFLLHFVKESKQDESGMPNNRFLAERTGGTYSTLKVQPAELEDSGVYFCASSHAEKLFFGSGTQLSVL.